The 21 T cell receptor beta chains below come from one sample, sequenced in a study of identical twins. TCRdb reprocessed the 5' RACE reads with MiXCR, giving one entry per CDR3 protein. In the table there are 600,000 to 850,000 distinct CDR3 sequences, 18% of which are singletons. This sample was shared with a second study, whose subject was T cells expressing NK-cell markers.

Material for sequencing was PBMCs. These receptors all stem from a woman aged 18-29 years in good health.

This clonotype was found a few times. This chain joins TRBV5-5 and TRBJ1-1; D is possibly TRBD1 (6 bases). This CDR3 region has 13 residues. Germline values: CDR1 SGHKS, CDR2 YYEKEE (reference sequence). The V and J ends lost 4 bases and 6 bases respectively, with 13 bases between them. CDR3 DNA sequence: TGTGCCAGCAGCAAAACAGGGCTCGCTGAAGCTTTCTTT. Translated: CASSKTGLAEAFF. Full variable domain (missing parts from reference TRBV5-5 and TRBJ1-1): DAGVTQSPTHLIKTRGQQVTLRCSPISGHKSVSWYQQVLGQGPQFIFQYYEKEERGRGNFPDRFSARQFPNYSSELNVNALLLGDSALYLCASSKTGLAEAFFGQGTRLTVV.

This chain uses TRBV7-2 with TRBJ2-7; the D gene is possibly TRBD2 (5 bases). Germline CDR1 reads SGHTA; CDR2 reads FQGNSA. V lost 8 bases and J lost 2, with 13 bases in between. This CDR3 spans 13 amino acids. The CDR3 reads CASERTGTYEQYF. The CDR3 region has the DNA TGTGCCAGCGAGAGGACGGGGACCTACGAGCAGTACTTC.

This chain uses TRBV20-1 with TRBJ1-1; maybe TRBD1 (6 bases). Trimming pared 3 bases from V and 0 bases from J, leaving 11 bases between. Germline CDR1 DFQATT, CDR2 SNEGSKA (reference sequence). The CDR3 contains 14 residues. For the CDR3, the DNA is TGCAGTGCTAGCCGGGGGCTGGTGAACACTGAAGCTTTCTTT. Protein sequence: CSASRGLVNTEAFF.

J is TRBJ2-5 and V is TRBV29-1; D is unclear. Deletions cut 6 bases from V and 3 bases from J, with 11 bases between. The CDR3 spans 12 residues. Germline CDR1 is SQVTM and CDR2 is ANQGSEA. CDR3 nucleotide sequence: TGCAGCGTAATCTATAGAGAAGAGACCCAGTACTTC. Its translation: CSVIYREETQYF.

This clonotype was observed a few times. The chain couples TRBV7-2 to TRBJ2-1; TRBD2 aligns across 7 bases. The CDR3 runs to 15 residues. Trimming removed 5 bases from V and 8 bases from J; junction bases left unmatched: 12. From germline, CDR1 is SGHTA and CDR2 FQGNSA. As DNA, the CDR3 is TGTGCCAGCAGCCCCGCGGCGGGGGTTCTCTATGAGCAGTTCTTC. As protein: CASSPAAGVLYEQFF.

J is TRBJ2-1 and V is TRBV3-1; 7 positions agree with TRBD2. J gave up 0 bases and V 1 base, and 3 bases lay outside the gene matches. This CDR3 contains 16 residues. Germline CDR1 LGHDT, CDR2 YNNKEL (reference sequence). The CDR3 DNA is TGTGCCAGCAGCCAAGTGGGCGGGAGCTCCTACAATGAGCAGTTCTTC. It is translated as CASSQVGGSSYNEQFF.

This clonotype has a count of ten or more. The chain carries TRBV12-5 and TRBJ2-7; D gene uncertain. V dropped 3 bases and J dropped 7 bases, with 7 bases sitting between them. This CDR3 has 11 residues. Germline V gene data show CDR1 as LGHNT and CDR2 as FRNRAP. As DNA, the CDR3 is TGTGCTAGTGGTTTCGGCCGGGAGCAGTACTTC. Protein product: CASGFGREQYF.

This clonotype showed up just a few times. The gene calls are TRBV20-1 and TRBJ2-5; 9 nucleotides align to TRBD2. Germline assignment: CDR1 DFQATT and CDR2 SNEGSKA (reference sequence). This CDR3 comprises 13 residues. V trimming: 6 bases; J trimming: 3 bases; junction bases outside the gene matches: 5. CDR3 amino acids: CSATGTSKETQYF. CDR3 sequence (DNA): TGCAGTGCGACCGGGACTAGCAAAGAGACCCAGTACTTC.

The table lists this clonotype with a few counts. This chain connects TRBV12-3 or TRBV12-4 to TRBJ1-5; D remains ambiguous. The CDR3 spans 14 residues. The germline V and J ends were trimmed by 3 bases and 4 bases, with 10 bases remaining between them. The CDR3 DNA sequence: TGTGCCAGCAGTTTTCAGGCGATAAATCAGCCCCAGCATTTT. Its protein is CASSFQAINQPQHF.

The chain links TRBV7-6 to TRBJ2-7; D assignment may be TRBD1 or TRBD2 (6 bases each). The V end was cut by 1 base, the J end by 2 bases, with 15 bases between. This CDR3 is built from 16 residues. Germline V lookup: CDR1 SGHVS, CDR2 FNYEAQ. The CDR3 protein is CASSLVSSEGAYEQYF. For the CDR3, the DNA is TGTGCCAGCAGCTTAGTATCTAGCGAGGGGGCCTACGAGCAGTACTTC.

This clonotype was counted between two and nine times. CDR3 nucleotide sequence: TGTGCCAGCAGTTTGGGTGGACAGGGAATTCGGGAGCAGTACTTC. Its protein is CASSLGGQGIREQYF. The rearrangement joins TRBV12-3 or TRBV12-4 to TRBJ2-7; 8 bases map to TRBD1. There are 15 residues in the CDR3. V was pared by 3 bases and J by 7 bases, with 11 bases of the junction left unmatched.

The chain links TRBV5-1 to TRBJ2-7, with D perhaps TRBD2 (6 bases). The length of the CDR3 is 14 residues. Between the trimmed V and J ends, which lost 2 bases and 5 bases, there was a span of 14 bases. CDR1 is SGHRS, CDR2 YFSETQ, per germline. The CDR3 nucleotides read TGCGCCAGCAGCTTCTCGGGAGTGTACAACGAGCAGTACTTC. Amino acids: CASSFSGVYNEQYF.

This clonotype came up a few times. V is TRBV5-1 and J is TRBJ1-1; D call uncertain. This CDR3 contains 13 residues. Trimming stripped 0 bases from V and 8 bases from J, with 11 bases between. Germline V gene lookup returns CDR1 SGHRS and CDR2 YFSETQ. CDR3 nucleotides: TGCGCCAGCAGCTTGGCCGGACGTAGCGAAGCTTTCTTT. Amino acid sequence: CASSLAGRSEAFF.

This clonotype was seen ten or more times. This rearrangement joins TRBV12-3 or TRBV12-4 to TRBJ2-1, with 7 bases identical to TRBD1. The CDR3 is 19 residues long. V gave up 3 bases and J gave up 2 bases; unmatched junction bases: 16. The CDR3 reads CASSFEGGSLNSAYNEQFF. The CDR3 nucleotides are TGTGCCAGCAGTTTTGAAGGGGGCTCACTTAATTCAGCCTACAATGAGCAGTTCTTC.

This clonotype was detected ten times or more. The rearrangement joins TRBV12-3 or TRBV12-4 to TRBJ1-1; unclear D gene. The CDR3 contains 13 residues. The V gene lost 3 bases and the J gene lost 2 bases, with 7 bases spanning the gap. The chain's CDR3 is CASSFRQNTEAFF. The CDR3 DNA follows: TGTGCCAGCAGTTTTCGTCAAAACACTGAAGCTTTCTTT.

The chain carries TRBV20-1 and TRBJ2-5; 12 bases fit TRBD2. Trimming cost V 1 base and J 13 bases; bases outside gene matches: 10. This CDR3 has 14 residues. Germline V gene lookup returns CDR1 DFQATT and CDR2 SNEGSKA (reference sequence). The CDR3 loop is CSARAGLAGRVGYF. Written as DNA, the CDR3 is TGCAGTGCTAGAGCAGGACTAGCGGGGAGGGTGGGGTACTTC.

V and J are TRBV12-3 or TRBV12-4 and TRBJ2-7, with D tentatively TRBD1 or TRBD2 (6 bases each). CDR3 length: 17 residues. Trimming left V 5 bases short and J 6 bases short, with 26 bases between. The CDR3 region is CASSRRGQGRTLSEQYF. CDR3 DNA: TGTGCCAGCAGTCGGCGAGGCCAGGGGAGGACCCTCAGCGAGCAGTACTTC.

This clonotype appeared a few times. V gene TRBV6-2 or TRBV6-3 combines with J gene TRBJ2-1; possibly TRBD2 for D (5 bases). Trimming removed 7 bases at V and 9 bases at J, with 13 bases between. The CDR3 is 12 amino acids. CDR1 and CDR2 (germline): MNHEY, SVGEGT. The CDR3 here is CASTTREIEQFF. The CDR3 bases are TGTGCCAGCACTACTAGGGAAATTGAGCAGTTCTTC.

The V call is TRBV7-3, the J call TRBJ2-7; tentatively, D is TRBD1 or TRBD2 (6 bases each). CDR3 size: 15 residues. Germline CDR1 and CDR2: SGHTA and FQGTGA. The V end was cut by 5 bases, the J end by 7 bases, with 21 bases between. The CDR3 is CASSPSGALGSEQYF. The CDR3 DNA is TGTGCCAGCAGCCCCTCGGGGGCCTTAGGGAGTGAGCAGTACTTC.

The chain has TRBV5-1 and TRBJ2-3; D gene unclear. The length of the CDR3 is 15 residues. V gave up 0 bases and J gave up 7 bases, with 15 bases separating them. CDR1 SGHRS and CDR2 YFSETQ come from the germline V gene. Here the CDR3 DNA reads TGCGCCAGCAGCTTGGAAAGGGTACCCCGGAATACGCAGTATTTT. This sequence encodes CASSLERVPRNTQYF. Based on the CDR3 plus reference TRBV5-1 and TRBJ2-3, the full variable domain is KAGVTQTPRYLIKTRGQQVTLSCSPISGHRSVSWYQQTPGQGLQFLFEYFSETQRNKGNFPGRFSGRQFSNSRSEMNVSTLELGDSALYLCASSLERVPRNTQYFGPGTRLTVL.

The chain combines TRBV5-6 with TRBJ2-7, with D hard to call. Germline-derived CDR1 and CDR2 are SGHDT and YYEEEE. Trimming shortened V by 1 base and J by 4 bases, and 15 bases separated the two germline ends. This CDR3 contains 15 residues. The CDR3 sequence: CASSLTSRQTYEQYF. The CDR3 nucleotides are TGTGCCAGCAGCTTGACCTCGAGACAAACGTACGAGCAGTACTTC.